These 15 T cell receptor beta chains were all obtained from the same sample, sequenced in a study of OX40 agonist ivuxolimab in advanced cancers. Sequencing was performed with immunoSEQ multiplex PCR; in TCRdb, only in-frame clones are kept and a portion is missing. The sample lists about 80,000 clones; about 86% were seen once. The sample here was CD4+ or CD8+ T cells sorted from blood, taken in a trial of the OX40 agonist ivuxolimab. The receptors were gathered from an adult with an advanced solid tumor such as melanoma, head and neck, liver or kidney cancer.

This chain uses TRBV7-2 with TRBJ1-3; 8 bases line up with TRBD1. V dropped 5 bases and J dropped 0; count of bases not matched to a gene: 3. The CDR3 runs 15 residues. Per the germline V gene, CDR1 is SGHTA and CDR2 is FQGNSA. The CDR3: CASSGQGLSGNTIYF. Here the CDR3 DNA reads TGTGCCAGCAGCGGACAGGGACTCTCTGGAAACACCATATATTTT. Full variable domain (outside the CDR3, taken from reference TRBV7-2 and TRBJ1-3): GAGVSQSPSNKVTEKGKDVELRCDPISGHTALYWYRQSLGQGLEFLIYFQGNSAPDKSGLPSDRFSAERTGGSVSTLTIQRTQQEDSAVYLCASSGQGLSGNTIYFGEGSWLTVV.

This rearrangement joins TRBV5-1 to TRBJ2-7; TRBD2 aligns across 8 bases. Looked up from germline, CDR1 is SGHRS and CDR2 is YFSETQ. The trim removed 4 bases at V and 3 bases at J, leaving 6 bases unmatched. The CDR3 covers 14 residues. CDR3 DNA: TGCGCCAGCAGCCCCGGGGGGGGGCTCTACGAGCAGTACTTC. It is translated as CASSPGGGLYEQYF.

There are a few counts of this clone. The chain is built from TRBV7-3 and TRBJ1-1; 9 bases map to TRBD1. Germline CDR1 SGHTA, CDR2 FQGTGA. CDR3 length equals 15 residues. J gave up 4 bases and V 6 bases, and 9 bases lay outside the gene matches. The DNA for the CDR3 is TGTGCCAGCAGTTACGAAGGACAGGGGAGCACTGAAGCTTTCTTT. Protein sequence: CASSYEGQGSTEAFF.

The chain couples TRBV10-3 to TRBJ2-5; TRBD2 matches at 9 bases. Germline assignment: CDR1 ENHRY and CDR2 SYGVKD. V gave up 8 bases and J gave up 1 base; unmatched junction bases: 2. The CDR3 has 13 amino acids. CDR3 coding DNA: TGTGCCATCGGAGCGGGGGGCCAAGAGACCCAGTACTTC. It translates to CAIGAGGQETQYF.

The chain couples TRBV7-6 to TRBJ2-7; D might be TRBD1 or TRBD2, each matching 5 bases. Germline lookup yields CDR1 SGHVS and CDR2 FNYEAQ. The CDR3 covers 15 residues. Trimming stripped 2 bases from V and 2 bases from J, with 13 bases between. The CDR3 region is CASSLYGTSTYEQYF. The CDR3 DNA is TGTGCCAGCAGCTTATACGGGACCTCCACCTACGAGCAGTACTTC.

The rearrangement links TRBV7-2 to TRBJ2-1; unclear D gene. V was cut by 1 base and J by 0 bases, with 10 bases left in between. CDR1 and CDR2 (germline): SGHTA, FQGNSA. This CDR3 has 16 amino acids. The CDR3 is CASSLGLGSSYNEQFF. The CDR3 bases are TGTGCCAGCAGCTTAGGTCTCGGAAGCTCCTACAATGAGCAGTTCTTC.

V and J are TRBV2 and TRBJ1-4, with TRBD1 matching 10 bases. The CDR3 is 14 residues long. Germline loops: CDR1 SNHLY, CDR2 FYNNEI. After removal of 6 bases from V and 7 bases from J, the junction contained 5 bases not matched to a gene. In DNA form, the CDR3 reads TGTGCCAGCAGCGCCGACAGGGGGCTTGAAAAACTGTTTTTT. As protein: CASSADRGLEKLFF. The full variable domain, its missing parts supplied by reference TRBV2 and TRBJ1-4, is EPEVTQTPSHQVTQMGQEVILRCVPISNHLYFYWYRQILGQKVEFLVSFYNNEISEKSEIFDDQFSVERPDGSNFTLKIRSTKLEDSAMYFCASSADRGLEKLFFGSGTQLSVL.

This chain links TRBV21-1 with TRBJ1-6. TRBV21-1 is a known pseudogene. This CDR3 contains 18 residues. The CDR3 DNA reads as TGTGCCAGCACCTTCATAGGGCCGCCCCCCGAGGATTATTCACCCCTCCACTTT. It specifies CASTFIGPPPEDYSPLHF.

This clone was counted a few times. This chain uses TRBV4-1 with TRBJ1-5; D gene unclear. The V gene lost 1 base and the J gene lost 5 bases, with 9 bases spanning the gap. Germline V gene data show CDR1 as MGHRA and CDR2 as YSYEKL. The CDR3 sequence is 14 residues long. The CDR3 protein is CASSQASSDQPQHF. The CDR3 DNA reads TGCGCCAGCAGCCAAGCATCGTCGGATCAGCCCCAGCATTTT.

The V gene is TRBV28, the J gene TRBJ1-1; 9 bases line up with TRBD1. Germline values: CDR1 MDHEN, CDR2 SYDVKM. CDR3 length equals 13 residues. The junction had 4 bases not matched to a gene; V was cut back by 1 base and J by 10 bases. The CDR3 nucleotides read TGTGCCAGCAGTTTATCGATGACAGGGGGAGCTTTCTTT. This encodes CASSLSMTGGAFF.

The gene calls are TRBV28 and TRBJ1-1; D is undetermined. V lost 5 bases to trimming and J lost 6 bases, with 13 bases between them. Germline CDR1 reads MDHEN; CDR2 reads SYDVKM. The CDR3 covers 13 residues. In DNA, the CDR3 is TGTGCCAGCAGTAGGTACGGTTCCTCTGAAGCTTTCTTT. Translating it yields CASSRYGSSEAFF.

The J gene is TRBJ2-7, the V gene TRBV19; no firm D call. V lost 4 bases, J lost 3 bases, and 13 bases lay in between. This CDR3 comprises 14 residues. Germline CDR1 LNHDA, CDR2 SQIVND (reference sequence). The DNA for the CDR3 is TGTGCCAGTAGTACCGGCGGTGGCGTCTACGAGCAGTACTTC. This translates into CASSTGGGVYEQYF.

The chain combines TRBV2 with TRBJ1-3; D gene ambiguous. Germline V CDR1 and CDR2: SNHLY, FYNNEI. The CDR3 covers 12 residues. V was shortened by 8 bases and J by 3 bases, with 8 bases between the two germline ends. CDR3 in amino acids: CASGQDGNTIYF. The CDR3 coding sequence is TGTGCCAGCGGGCAGGATGGAAACACCATATATTTT.

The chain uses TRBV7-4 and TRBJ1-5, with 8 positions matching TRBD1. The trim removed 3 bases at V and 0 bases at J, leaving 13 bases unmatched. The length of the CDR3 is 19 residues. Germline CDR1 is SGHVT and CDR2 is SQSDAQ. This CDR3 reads CASSFNPTGGNYSNQPQHF. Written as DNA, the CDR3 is TGTGCCAGCAGCTTCAACCCAACAGGGGGGAATTATAGCAATCAGCCCCAGCATTTT. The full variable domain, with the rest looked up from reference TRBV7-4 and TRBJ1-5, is GAGVSQSPRYKVAKRGRDVALRCDSISGHVTLYWYRQTLGQGSEVLTYSQSDAQRDKSGRPSGRFSAERPERSVSTLKIQRTEQGDSAVYLCASSFNPTGGNYSNQPQHFGDGTRLSIL.

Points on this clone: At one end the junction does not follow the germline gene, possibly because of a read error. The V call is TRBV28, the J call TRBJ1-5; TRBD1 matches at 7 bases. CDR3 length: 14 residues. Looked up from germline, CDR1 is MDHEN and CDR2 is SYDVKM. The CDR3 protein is CASTLTGEPQPQHF. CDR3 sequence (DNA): TGTGCCAGCACTTTAACAGGGGAACCACAGCCCCAGCATTTT.